This TCR beta chain appears in the sequencing data of a study of blood T cells in healthy people across ages. Study-wide context: Through template switching, about one barcoded beta molecule was captured per two T cells, as measured in model experiments. Study conclusions and caveats: Observed TCR beta diversity per million T cells went down as age went up. This fall followed a roughly linear course with age.

V dropped 6 bases and J dropped 4; count of bases not matched to a gene: 12. The CDR3 sequence is 17 residues long. The germline gives CDR1 SGHTA, CDR2 FQGNSA. The individuals who served as donors were healthy Caucasians living in Russia, aged about 6 to 100. As to this clonotype: As yet, its antigen is unknown.

A second PCR of about 6 to 11 cycles used a sample-barcoded 5' primer and a J-beta primer mix. Each TCR beta cDNA got a 12-nucleotide random molecular identifier. Using its own MiXCR run on the 5' RACE reads, TCRdb lists one record per CDR3 protein. The top ten clones hold 18% of a sample with hundreds of thousands of distinct CDR3 sequences, 35% to 60% of them seen once. The chain uses TRBV7-2 and TRBJ2-3, with TRBD2 identical over 11 bases. The sample was blood. The source is a man older than 75 in good health. The CDR3 protein is CASRTGTSGGVADTQYF. The DNA of the CDR3 is TGTGCCAGCAGAACCGGGACTAGCGGTGGAGTGGCAGATACGCAGTATTTT.